This T cell receptor (beta chain) comes out of a study of blood T cell repertoires in COVID-19 (dated by TCRdb to about 2020). With respect to the entire study: Collaborator samples came from the United States, Italy and Spain and covered acute and convalescent phases of COVID-19. The material from the prospective study consisted of cDNA or gDNA derived from T cells, B-cell-depleted T cells, or PBMCs. Subjects who had been exposed to COVID-19, were actively infected with it, or had recovered from it provided the deeply sampled blood TCRbeta repertoires that made up the dataset. The repertoires were made available in a free public database intended to serve as a resource for research on the immune response to SARS-CoV-2. The samples were drawn from two sources: the first 160 participants of the ongoing ImmuneRACE study, and 1,200 or so subjects contributed by 6 global collaborators. Sample metadata almost always included a de-identified subject ID, COVID-19 status, age in years and sex. Where available, HLA class I and class II types were obtained from metadata supplied by the sample provider rather than from assay-based typing.

Trimming costs V 3 bases and J 4 bases, and their ends lie 7 bases apart. CDR1 and CDR2 are drawn from the germline V gene (reference sequence): SGHAT, FQDESV. Including the terminal cysteine and phenylalanine, the CDR3 comprises 13 residues. Only the CDR3 DNA is retained, 39 bases long and in frame from the first base. TCRbeta CDR3 regions were amplified from genomic DNA using the immunoSEQ Assay, a bias-controlled multiplex PCR. In the paper's pipeline: Within the assay, amplification of reference gene primers was used to estimate how many nucleated cells each sample contained. Sequence reads were collapsed and filtered to measure the absolute abundance of every unique TCRbeta CDR3 rearrangement. For each sample, productive Simpson clonality was calculated by taking the square root of Simpson's diversity index across productive rearrangements. TCRdb stores this immuneACCESS table with in-frame sequences only. Part of the clones is absent; in the studies checked, under half of the shortfall reflects unresolved V genes, and no reason is known for the rest. V and J calls and clone size follow that table, whereas D and trimming were derived from the DNA. This sample gives 250,000 to 350,000 clones in total; 84% of them show up just once. More than 15% of the sample lies in the top ten.

One collaborating source in Seattle enrolled patients while the patients were actively infected and followed the patients over time throughout the course of disease. The collaborating institutions used their own protocols to collect whole blood in K2EDTA tubes. Collaborator samples were shipped for TCRbeta analysis as frozen whole blood, isolated PBMCs, or DNA extracted from either sample type. A note on this clone: No cognate antigen has been identified for it. No base quality information exists; no much larger clone differs at one position.

Beyond this particular receptor, the publication reports: The quantity of clinical and demographic metadata differed by source and by participant and was supplied without curation.

The chain employs TRBV11-1 and TRBJ1-5; confidence is insufficient to name the D gene. The sequenced sample was peripheral blood. This TCR was sampled from a person aged 65 to 79 with COVID-19, enrolled during active disease. The CDR3 loop reads CASSLNGNQPQHF. The nucleotide sequence is given as TGTGCCAGCAGCTTGAACGGGAATCAGCCCCAGCATTTT.